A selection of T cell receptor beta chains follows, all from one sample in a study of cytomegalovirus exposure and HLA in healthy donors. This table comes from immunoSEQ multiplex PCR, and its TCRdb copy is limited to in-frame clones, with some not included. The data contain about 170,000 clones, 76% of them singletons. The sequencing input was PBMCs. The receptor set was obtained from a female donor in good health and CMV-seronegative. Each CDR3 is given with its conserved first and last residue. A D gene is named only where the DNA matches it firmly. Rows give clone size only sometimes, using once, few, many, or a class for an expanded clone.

DNA: TGTGCCAGCTCACCAGGACAGGACCCCTATGGCTACACCTTC; CDR3: CASSPGQDPYGYTF; J: TRBJ1-2; D: TRBD1; V: TRBV18; size: .
DNA: TGTGCCAGCAGTAATAGGGTAGGGCAGGGTGGCACTGAAGCTTTCTTT; CDR3: CASSNRVGQGGTEAFF; J: TRBJ1-1; D: .; V: TRBV27; size: few
DNA: TGCAGTGCTAGGGGGCCCGGGGAGCTGTTTTTT; CDR3: CSARGPGELFF; J: TRBJ2-2; D: .; V: TRBV20-1; size: .
DNA: TGTGCCAGCAGTGAAGCGGCCCACACAGATACGCAGTATTTT; CDR3: CASSEAAHTDTQYF; J: TRBJ2-3; D: .; V: TRBV25-1; size: .
DNA: TGTGCCACCAGCAGAGAGACCAGGGGAGATGGCTACACCTTC; CDR3: CATSRETRGDGYTF; J: TRBJ1-2; D: .; V: TRBV15; size: .
DNA: TGTGCCAGTACACCGACGGGACAGGGTCCAGATACGCAGTATTTT; CDR3: CASTPTGQGPDTQYF; J: TRBJ2-3; D: TRBD1; V: TRBV19; size: .
DNA: TGTGCCAGCAGCTTAGGGACTACCGTGGAGACCCAGTACTTC; CDR3: CASSLGTTVETQYF; J: TRBJ2-5; D: .; V: TRBV7-8; size: .
DNA: TGTGCCTGGAGTGGTACAGGGGTTAATTACGAGCAGTACTTC; CDR3: CAWSGTGVNYEQYF; J: TRBJ2-7; D: TRBD1; V: TRBV30; size: .
DNA: TGTGCCAGCAGTCTCATGACTAGCGTTATTGAGCAGTTCTTC; CDR3: CASSLMTSVIEQFF; J: TRBJ2-1; D: TRBD2; V: TRBV2; size: .
DNA: TGTGCCAGCTCACCCGGGACTCAAAGCGAGCAGTACTTC; CDR3: CASSPGTQSEQYF; J: TRBJ2-7; D: .; V: TRBV18; size: .
DNA: TGTGCCAGCAGCTCTAGCGGGAGGTTCACCGGGGAGCTGTTTTTT; CDR3: CASSSSGRFTGELFF; J: TRBJ2-2; D: TRBD2; V: TRBV7-2; size: .
DNA: TGTGCCAGCAGCCCGGTACAGGGGGCAGGCTATGGCTACACCTTC; CDR3: CASSPVQGAGYGYTF; J: TRBJ1-2; D: TRBD1; V: TRBV5-6; size: .
DNA: TGTGCCTGGAGTGTAGGGGGTTTCAACTATGGCTACACCTTC; CDR3: CAWSVGGFNYGYTF; J: TRBJ1-2; D: .; V: TRBV30; size: .
DNA: TGTGCCAGCAGCGTAGTAGGGGTTAGCACAGATACGCAGTATTTT; CDR3: CASSVVGVSTDTQYF; J: TRBJ2-3; D: .; V: TRBV9; size: once
DNA: TGTGCCAGCAGTTACTCGGGAGCCCGAACGGAGACCCAGTACTTC; CDR3: CASSYSGARTETQYF; J: TRBJ2-5; D: .; V: TRBV6-5; size: once
DNA: TGTGCCAGCAGCTTACAGGATACGCAGTATTTT; CDR3: CASSLQDTQYF; J: TRBJ2-3; D: .; V: TRBV7-2; size: once
DNA: TGTGCCAGCAGTTTCTCCGGGACAGGGGGTTGTTACACCTTC; CDR3: CASSFSGTGGCYTF; J: TRBJ1-2; D: TRBD1; V: TRBV6-5; size: .
DNA: TGTGCCAGCAGCTTGGGAGGCGGGGGGGCCACCGGGGAGCTGTTTTTT; CDR3: CASSLGGGGATGELFF; J: TRBJ2-2; D: TRBD2; V: TRBV5-4; size: .
DNA: TGCGCCAGCAGCCAACCGTCGACTAGCTCCAAAAACATTCAGTACTTC; CDR3: CASSQPSTSSKNIQYF; J: TRBJ2-4; D: TRBD2; V: TRBV4-1; size: .
DNA: TGTGCCAGCTCATCCGGGACAGGGGGCTCTGGGGCCAACGTCCTGACTTTC; CDR3: CASSSGTGGSGANVLTF; J: TRBJ2-6; D: TRBD1; V: TRBV18; size: .